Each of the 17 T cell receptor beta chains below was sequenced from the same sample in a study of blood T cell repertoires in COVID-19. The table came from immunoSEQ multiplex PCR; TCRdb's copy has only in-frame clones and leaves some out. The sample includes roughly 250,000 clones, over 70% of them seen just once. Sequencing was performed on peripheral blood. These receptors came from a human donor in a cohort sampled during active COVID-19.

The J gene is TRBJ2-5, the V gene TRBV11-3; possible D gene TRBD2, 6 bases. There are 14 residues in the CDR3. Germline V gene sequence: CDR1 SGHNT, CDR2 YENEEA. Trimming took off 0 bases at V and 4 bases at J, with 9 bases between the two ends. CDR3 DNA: TGTGCCAGCAGCTTAGACGGGGGAGGAGAGACCCAGTACTTC. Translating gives CASSLDGGGETQYF.

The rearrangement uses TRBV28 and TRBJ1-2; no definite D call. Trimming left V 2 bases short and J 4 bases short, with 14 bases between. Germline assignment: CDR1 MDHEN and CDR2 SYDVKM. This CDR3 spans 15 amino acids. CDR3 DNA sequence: TGTGCCAGCAGTTTACCCGGACTGAACCCCTATGGCTACACCTTC. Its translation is CASSLPGLNPYGYTF.

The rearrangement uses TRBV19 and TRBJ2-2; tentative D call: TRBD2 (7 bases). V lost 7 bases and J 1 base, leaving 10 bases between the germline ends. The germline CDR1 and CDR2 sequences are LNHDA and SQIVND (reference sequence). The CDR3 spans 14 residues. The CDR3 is CASTRGQNTGELFF. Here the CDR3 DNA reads TGTGCCAGTACGCGGGGGCAGAACACCGGGGAGCTGTTTTTT.

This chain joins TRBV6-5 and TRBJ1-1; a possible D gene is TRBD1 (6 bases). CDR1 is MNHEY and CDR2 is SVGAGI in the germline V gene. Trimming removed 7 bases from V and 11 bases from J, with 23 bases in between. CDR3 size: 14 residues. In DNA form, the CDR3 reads TGTGCCAGCATCGGGCCGAGGGGGAGTTTCTTGGCTTTCTTT. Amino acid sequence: CASIGPRGSFLAFF.

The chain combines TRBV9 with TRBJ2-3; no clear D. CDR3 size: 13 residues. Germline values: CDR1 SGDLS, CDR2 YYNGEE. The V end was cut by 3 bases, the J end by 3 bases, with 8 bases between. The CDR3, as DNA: TGTGCCAGCAGCGCCCTTCAGACAGATACGCAGTATTTT. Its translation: CASSALQTDTQYF. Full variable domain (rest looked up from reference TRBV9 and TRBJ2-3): DSGVTQTPKHLITATGQRVTLRCSPRSGDLSVYWYQQSLDQGLQFLIQYYNGEERAKGNILERFSAQQFPDLHSELNLSSLELGDSALYFCASSALQTDTQYFGPGTRLTVL.

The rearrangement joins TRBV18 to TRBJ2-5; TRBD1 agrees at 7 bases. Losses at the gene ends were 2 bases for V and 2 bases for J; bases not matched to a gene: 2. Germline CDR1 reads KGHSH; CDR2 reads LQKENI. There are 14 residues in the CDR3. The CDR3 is CASSPLGQQETQYF. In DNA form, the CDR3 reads TGTGCCAGCTCACCATTGGGACAGCAAGAGACCCAGTACTTC. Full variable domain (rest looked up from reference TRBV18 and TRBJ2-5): NAGVMQNPRHLVRRRGQEARLRCSPMKGHSHVYWYRQLPEEGLKFMVYLQKENIIDESGMPKERFSAEFPKEGPSILRIQQVVRGDSAAYFCASSPLGQQETQYFGPGTRLLVL.

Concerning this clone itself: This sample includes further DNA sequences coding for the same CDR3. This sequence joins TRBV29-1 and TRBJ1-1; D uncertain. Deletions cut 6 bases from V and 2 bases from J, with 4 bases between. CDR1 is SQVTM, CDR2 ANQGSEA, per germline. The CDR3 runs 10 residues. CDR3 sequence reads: CSVLNTEAFF. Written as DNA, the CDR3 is TGCAGCGTACTAAACACTGAAGCTTTCTTT.

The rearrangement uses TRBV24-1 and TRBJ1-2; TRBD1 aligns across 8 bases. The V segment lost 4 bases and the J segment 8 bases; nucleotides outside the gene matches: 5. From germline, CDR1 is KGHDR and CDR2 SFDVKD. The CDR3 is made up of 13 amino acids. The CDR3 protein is CATSDGQGDGYTF. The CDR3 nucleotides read TGTGCCACCAGTGACGGACAGGGCGACGGCTACACCTTC.

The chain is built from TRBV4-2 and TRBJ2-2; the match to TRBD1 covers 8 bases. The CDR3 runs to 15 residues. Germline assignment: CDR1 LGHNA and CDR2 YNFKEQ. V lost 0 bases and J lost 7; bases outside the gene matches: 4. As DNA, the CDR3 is TGTGCCAGCAGCCAAGACAGGGGGCTTGGCGGGGAGCTGTTTTTT. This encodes CASSQDRGLGGELFF.

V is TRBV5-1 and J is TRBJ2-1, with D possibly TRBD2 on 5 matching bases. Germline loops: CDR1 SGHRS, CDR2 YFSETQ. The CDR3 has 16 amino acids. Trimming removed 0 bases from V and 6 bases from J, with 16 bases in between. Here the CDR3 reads CASSLGGRVEGNEQFF. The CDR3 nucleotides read TGCGCCAGCAGCTTGGGCGGACGGGTCGAGGGCAATGAGCAGTTCTTC.

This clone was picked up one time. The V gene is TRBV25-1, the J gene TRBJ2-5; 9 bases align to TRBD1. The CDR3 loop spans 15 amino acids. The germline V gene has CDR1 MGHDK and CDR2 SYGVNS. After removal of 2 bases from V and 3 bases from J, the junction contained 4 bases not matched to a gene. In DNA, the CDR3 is TGTGCCAGCAGTGAACCTCGGACAGGGGAAGAGACCCAGTACTTC. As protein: CASSEPRTGEETQYF.

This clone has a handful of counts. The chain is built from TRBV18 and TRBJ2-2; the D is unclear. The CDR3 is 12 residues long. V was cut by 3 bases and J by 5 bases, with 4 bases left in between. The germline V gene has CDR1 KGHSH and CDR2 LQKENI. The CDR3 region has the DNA TGTGCCAGCTCACCCCGGACCGGGGAGCTGTTTTTT. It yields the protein CASSPRTGELFF.

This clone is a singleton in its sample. The CDR3 DNA follows: TGTGCCAGCAGACCGGGACTAGCGGGAGAATGGTCCTACAATGAGCAGTTCTTC. Translation: CASRPGLAGEWSYNEQFF. The V and J genes are TRBV21-1 and TRBJ2-1; the D segment call TRBD2 is taken from the table without a DNA check. TRBV21-1 is a listed pseudogene. This CDR3 region has 18 residues.

The CDR3 here is CASSYGQGTFEAFF. CDR3 nucleotides: TGTGCCAGCAGTTACGGACAGGGGACGTTTGAAGCTTTCTTT. The rearrangement joins TRBV6-5 to TRBJ1-1; 9 bases match TRBD1. The CDR3 consists of 14 residues. Germline V gives CDR1 MNHEY, CDR2 SVGAGI. V lost 2 bases, J lost 7 bases, and 5 bases stayed unmatched.

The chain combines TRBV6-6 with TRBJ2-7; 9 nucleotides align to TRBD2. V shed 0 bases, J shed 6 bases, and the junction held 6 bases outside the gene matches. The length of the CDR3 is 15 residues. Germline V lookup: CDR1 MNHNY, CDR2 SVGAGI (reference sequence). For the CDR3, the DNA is TGTGCCAGCAGTTACTCGGTCGCTAGCGGGGCCGAGCAGTACTTC. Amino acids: CASSYSVASGAEQYF.

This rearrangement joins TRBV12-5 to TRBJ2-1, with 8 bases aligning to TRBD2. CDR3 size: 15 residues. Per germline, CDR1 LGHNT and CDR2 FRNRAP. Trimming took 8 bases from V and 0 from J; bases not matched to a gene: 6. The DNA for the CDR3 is TGTGCTAGTTCTAGAAGCGGGAGCTCCTACAATGAGCAGTTCTTC. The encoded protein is CASSRSGSSYNEQFF.

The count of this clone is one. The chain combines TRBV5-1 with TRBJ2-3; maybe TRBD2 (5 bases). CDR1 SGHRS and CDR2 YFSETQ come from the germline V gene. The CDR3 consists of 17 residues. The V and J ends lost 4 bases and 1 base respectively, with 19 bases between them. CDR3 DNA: TGCGCCAGCAGCACTGGCCCCGCGAGCGGACGCACAGATACGCAGTATTTT. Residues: CASSTGPASGRTDTQYF. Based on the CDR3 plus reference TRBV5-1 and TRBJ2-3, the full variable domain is KAGVTQTPRYLIKTRGQQVTLSCSPISGHRSVSWYQQTPGQGLQFLFEYFSETQRNKGNFPGRFSGRQFSNSRSEMNVSTLELGDSALYLCASSTGPASGRTDTQYFGPGTRLTVL.